The entry that follows covers one T cell receptor (beta chain) sequence. Its antigen is unidentified. 60 Vbeta and 13 Jbeta primers were used in PCR. The method was immunoSEQ multiplex PCR; TCRdb's version includes in-frame clones alone and lacks a portion of them. The table has some 84,000 clones, 60% to 80% seen once. Trimming shortened V by 2 bases and J by 4 bases, and 6 bases separated the two germline ends. Germline-derived CDR1 and CDR2 are SEHNR and FQNEAQ (reference sequence). The CDR3 sequence is 13 residues long. This record comes from a study of cytomegalovirus exposure and HLA in healthy donors. Study as a whole: Early on, a data release was issued that held tens of millions of unique TCRs from HLA-typed donors.

General study findings and limits: Overall, under 200 TCR beta chains were annotated as cytomegalovirus-associated. In a later analysis, CMV-associated beta chains were mostly HLA-associated, it appeared.

V and J are TRBV7-9 and TRBJ1-5; D gene unclear. The clonotype originates from a boy under 18 in good health and CMV-seronegative. The sequencing input was PBMCs. The CDR3 region has the DNA TGTGCCAGCAGCTTATTTGAGAATCAGCCCCAGCATTTT. Translated: CASSLFENQPQHF.